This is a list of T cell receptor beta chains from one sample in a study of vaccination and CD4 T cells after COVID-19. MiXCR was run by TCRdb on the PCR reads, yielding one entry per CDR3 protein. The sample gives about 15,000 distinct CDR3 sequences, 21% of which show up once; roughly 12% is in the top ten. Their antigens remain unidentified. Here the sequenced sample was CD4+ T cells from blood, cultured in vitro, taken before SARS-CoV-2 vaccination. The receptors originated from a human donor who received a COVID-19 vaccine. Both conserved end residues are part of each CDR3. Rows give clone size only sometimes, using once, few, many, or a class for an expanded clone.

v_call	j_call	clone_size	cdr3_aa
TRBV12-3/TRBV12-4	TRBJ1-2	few	CASSIQGISGYTF
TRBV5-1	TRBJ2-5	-	CASSLGGSQETQYF
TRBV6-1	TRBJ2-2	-	CASRVSGGLNTGELFF
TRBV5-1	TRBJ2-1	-	CASSWGPDRVGFF
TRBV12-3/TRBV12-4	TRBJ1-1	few	CASSSLGSFTEAFF
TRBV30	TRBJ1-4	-	CAWSPAILATNEKLFF
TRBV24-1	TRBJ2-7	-	CATSDGTGGWNEQYF
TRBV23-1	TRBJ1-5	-	CASSPKEQGGLDNQPQHF
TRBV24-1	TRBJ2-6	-	CATSERGGTGANVLTF
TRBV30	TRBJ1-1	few	CAWRVRDRNEAFF
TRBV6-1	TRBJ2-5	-	CASSELNPATQYF
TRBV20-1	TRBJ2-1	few	CSALALASYNEQFF
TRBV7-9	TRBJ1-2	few	CASISGGTNYGYTF
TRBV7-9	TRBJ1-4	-	CASRPPILRDRGLTNEKLFF
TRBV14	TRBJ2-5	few	CASSQVRDRETQYF
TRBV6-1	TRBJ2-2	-	CASSHTRDRANTGELFF
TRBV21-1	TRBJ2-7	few	CASSKGVGGYEQYF
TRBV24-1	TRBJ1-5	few	CATTGGVGQPQHF
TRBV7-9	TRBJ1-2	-	CASSPGATHTYGYTF
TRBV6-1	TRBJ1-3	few	CASSDFSSGNTIYF
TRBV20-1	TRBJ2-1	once	CSARVPPSGGWNEQFF
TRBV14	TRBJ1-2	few	CASSQAGRPSGYTF
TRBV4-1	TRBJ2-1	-	CASSQEWLAGGRGEQFF
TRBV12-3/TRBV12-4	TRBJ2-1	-	CASSLLRPYNEQFF
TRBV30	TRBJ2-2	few	CAWSVLQGAGGELFF
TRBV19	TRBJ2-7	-	CASAISGLSYEQYF
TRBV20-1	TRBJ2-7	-	CSARRQGATYEQYF
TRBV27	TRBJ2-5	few	CASSTPSSSQETQYF
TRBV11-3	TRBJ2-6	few	CASTGQAFSGANVLTF
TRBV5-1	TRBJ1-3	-	CASSQGQGSGNTIYF
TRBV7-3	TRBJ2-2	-	CASSLGTGLMSGELFF
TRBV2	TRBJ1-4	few	CASSDEGGEKLFF
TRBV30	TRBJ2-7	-	CAWSKGGFSYEQYF
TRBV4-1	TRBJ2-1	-	CASRLAGGNEQFF
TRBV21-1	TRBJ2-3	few	CASSKAAKNLRGIFTDTQYF
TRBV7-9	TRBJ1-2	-	CASSLGQGPLYGYTF
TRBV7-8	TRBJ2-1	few	CASSLAGTSGGSGYNEQFF
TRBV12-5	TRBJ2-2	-	CASALGGILTGELFF
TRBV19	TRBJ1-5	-	CASSPGRYNQPQHF
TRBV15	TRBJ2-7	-	CATSRDRGASSYEQYF
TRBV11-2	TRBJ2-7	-	CASRVAAVSYEQYF
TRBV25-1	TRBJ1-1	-	CARRGQPPETEAFF
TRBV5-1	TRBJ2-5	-	CASSLADRGGETQYF
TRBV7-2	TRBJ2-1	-	CASSLRWRGALNEQFF
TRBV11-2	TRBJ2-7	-	CASSRGPAAYEQYF
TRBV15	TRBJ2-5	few	CATSREWGGEETQYF
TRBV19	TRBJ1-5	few	CASSIHRALGLGYQPQHF
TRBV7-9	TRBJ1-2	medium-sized	CASSPRHYGYTF
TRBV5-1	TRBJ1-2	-	CASRLTNYGYTF
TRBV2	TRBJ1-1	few	CASSVVPNTEAFF
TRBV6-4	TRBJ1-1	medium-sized	CATRGVGNTEAFF
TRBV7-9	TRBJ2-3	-	CASSSGGGSDTQYF
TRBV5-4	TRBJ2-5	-	CASSLRASKETQYF
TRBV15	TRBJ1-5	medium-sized	CATSKQVLSNQPQHF
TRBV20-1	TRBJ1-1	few	CSARQSGRNTEAFF